This TCR beta chain originates from a study of blood T cell repertoires in COVID-19. Study as a whole: From T cells, B-cell-depleted T cells, or PBMCs came the material, which was cDNA or gDNA.

This CDR3 has 12 amino acids. The V gene's germline CDR1 is MNHEY and CDR2 SVGAGI. The V gene lost 6 bases and the J gene lost 4 bases, with 7 bases spanning the gap. In the original processing: Researchers report that nucleated cell counts were estimated from reference gene primer amplification. The assay was immunoSEQ multiplex PCR, and TCRdb's table has in-frame clones only and misses some. The V and J calls and the clone size are those of that table, but D and trimming were determined from the DNA. The profile shows hundreds of thousands of clones, 80% to 90% of them singletons. The chain carries TRBV6-5 and TRBJ2-1, with D possibly TRBD1 on 6 matching bases. The TCR originated in a woman aged 30 to 39 who had recovered from COVID-19. Sequenced: PBMCs or T cells enriched from blood (not recorded which). As DNA, the CDR3 is TGTGCCAGCAGAAGGGGGTACAATGAGCAGTTCTTC. Amino acid sequence: CASRRGYNEQFF.